A selection of T cell receptor beta chains follows, all from one sample in a study of cytomegalovirus exposure and HLA in healthy donors. Produced via immunoSEQ multiplex PCR; TCRdb's table is partial and in-frame only. This table has some 130,000 clones, 66% appearing once. Sequencing used PBMCs. These receptors all come from a human donor in good health. Both conserved end residues are part of each CDR3. The order of the fields is D gene, clone size, V gene, J gene, CDR3 protein, CDR3 DNA. A D gene is named only where the DNA matches it firmly. Some rows have no size entry. The others give once, few or many, or a class for an expanded clone.

D gene: NA
clone size: NA
V gene: TRBV4-1
J gene: TRBJ1-5
CDR3 protein: CASSHEGNQPQHF
CDR3 DNA: TGCGCCAGCAGCCATGAGGGCAATCAGCCCCAGCATTTT

D gene: TRBD2
clone size: once
V gene: TRBV4-1
J gene: TRBJ2-2
CDR3 protein: CASSHPTGTSGNRPNTGELFF
CDR3 DNA: TGCGCCAGCAGCCACCCTACCGGGACTAGCGGTAACCGACCGAACACCGGGGAGCTGTTTTTT

D gene: NA
clone size: NA
V gene: TRBV20-1
J gene: TRBJ2-1
CDR3 protein: CSAPLEEQFF
CDR3 DNA: TGCAGTGCTCCCCTCGAGGAGCAGTTCTTC

D gene: NA
clone size: NA
V gene: TRBV4-1
J gene: TRBJ1-5
CDR3 protein: CASSRDGGNQPQHF
CDR3 DNA: TGCGCCAGCAGCCGGGACGGGGGAAATCAGCCCCAGCATTTT

D gene: NA
clone size: NA
V gene: TRBV4-3
J gene: TRBJ1-4
CDR3 protein: CASSQRRYEKLFF
CDR3 DNA: TGCGCCAGCAGCCAGAGGCGCTATGAAAAACTGTTTTTT

D gene: NA
clone size: NA
V gene: TRBV9
J gene: TRBJ2-2
CDR3 protein: CASSVGQVPSSGELFF
CDR3 DNA: TGTGCCAGCAGCGTAGGGCAGGTCCCTTCCTCCGGGGAGCTGTTTTTT

D gene: TRBD1
clone size: NA
V gene: TRBV15
J gene: TRBJ2-7
CDR3 protein: CATSPDRGSYEQYF
CDR3 DNA: TGTGCCACCAGCCCAGACAGGGGGAGCTACGAGCAGTACTTC

D gene: TRBD1
clone size: NA
V gene: TRBV7-6
J gene: TRBJ2-7
CDR3 protein: CASRQGSGYEQYF
CDR3 DNA: TGTGCCAGCAGACAGGGGAGTGGGTACGAGCAGTACTTC

D gene: NA
clone size: NA
V gene: TRBV27
J gene: TRBJ1-5
CDR3 protein: CASSLWGDSNQPQHF
CDR3 DNA: TGTGCCAGCAGTTTATGGGGGGATAGCAATCAGCCCCAGCATTTT

D gene: TRBD1
clone size: NA
V gene: TRBV7-9
J gene: TRBJ1-2
CDR3 protein: CASSSQGDYGYTF
CDR3 DNA: TGTGCCAGCAGCTCACAGGGGGACTATGGCTACACCTTC

D gene: NA
clone size: NA
V gene: TRBV7-9
J gene: TRBJ2-2
CDR3 protein: CASSPTHNTGELFF
CDR3 DNA: TGTGCCAGCAGCCCGACACATAACACCGGGGAGCTGTTTTTT

D gene: TRBD1
clone size: NA
V gene: TRBV7-8
J gene: TRBJ2-2
CDR3 protein: CASSSRPGQGGTGELFF
CDR3 DNA: TGTGCCAGCAGCTCTAGGCCTGGACAGGGGGGCACCGGGGAGCTGTTTTTT

D gene: TRBD1
clone size: NA
V gene: TRBV5-6
J gene: TRBJ1-5
CDR3 protein: CASSSQGVGPQHF
CDR3 DNA: TGTGCCAGCAGCTCACAGGGGGTCGGGCCCCAGCATTTT

D gene: NA
clone size: NA
V gene: TRBV5-1
J gene: TRBJ2-7
CDR3 protein: CASSRGTAYEQYF
CDR3 DNA: TGCGCCAGCAGCCGCGGGACAGCCTACGAGCAGTACTTC

D gene: NA
clone size: NA
V gene: TRBV7-3
J gene: TRBJ2-7
CDR3 protein: CASSLAGWEDEQYF
CDR3 DNA: TGTGCCAGCAGCTTAGCTGGGTGGGAGGACGAGCAGTACTTC

D gene: NA
clone size: NA
V gene: TRBV2
J gene: TRBJ2-1
CDR3 protein: CASRNQGNEQFF
CDR3 DNA: TGTGCCAGCAGGAATCAGGGCAATGAGCAGTTCTTC

D gene: TRBD2
clone size: NA
V gene: TRBV11-2
J gene: TRBJ2-3
CDR3 protein: CASSLEWGGIVDTQYF
CDR3 DNA: TGTGCCAGCAGCTTAGAGTGGGGGGGTATTGTAGATACGCAGTATTTT

D gene: NA
clone size: NA
V gene: TRBV6-1
J gene: TRBJ2-5
CDR3 protein: CASSLRETQYF
CDR3 DNA: TGTGCCAGCAGCCTACGGGAGACCCAGTACTTC

D gene: NA
clone size: NA
V gene: TRBV6-5
J gene: TRBJ1-1
CDR3 protein: CASSPQGGGPPEAFF
CDR3 DNA: TGTGCCAGCAGTCCTCAGGGAGGGGGTCCCCCTGAAGCTTTCTTT

D gene: TRBD2
clone size: few
V gene: TRBV5-8
J gene: TRBJ2-5
CDR3 protein: CASSQGLAGGFQETQYF
CDR3 DNA: TGTGCCAGCAGCCAGGGACTAGCGGGAGGGTTTCAAGAGACCCAGTACTTC

D gene: TRBD1
clone size: NA
V gene: TRBV6-5
J gene: TRBJ2-2
CDR3 protein: CASSWTGGDTGELFF
CDR3 DNA: TGTGCCAGCAGCTGGACAGGGGGCGACACCGGGGAGCTGTTTTTT

D gene: NA
clone size: NA
V gene: TRBV7-9
J gene: TRBJ1-3
CDR3 protein: CASSPAGNTIYF
CDR3 DNA: TGTGCCAGCAGCCCTGCGGGGAACACCATATATTTT

D gene: TRBD1
clone size: few
V gene: TRBV2
J gene: TRBJ2-5
CDR3 protein: CASRGQGLETQYF
CDR3 DNA: TGTGCCAGCAGGGGACAGGGACTGGAGACCCAGTACTTC

D gene: TRBD2
clone size: NA
V gene: TRBV7-2
J gene: TRBJ2-7
CDR3 protein: CASSQESFSGSAYEQYF
CDR3 DNA: TGTGCCAGCAGCCAGGAATCTTTTAGCGGGAGTGCCTACGAGCAGTACTTC

D gene: NA
clone size: few
V gene: TRBV6-7
J gene: TRBJ2-2
CDR3 protein: CASARGLFF
CDR3 DNA: TGTGCCAGCGCCCGCGGGCTGTTTTTT

D gene: TRBD1
clone size: NA
V gene: TRBV10-3
J gene: TRBJ2-6
CDR3 protein: CAISSPSGTGDSGANVLTF
CDR3 DNA: TGTGCCATCAGTAGCCCCTCCGGGACAGGGGACTCTGGGGCCAACGTCCTGACTTTC

D gene: NA
clone size: few
V gene: TRBV11-3
J gene: TRBJ2-2
CDR3 protein: CASSLVATGELFF
CDR3 DNA: TGTGCCAGCAGCTTAGTGGCCACCGGGGAGCTGTTTTTT

D gene: TRBD1
clone size: NA
V gene: TRBV2
J gene: TRBJ2-2
CDR3 protein: CASTRTGNTGELFF
CDR3 DNA: TGTGCCAGCACCCGGACAGGGAACACCGGGGAGCTGTTTTTT

D gene: NA
clone size: NA
V gene: TRBV14
J gene: TRBJ1-1
CDR3 protein: CASSQVQGNTEAFF
CDR3 DNA: TGTGCCAGCAGCCAGGTACAGGGGAACACTGAAGCTTTCTTT

D gene: TRBD2
clone size: NA
V gene: TRBV9
J gene: TRBJ2-1
CDR3 protein: CASSAERDQFPYGEQFF
CDR3 DNA: TGTGCCAGCAGCGCCGAGCGGGACCAATTCCCGTATGGTGAGCAGTTCTTC

D gene: NA
clone size: NA
V gene: TRBV28
J gene: TRBJ1-5
CDR3 protein: CASSFGGPNQPQHF
CDR3 DNA: TGTGCCAGCAGTTTCGGAGGGCCGAATCAGCCCCAGCATTTT

D gene: NA
clone size: few
V gene: TRBV5-6
J gene: TRBJ2-7
CDR3 protein: CASSTGLSSYEQYF
CDR3 DNA: TGTGCCAGCAGCACGGGACTGAGCTCCTACGAGCAGTACTTC

D gene: TRBD1
clone size: NA
V gene: TRBV5-1
J gene: TRBJ1-4
CDR3 protein: CASSWGTATNEKLFF
CDR3 DNA: TGCGCCAGCAGCTGGGGGACAGCAACTAATGAAAAACTGTTTTTT

D gene: TRBD2
clone size: NA
V gene: TRBV4-2
J gene: TRBJ2-2
CDR3 protein: CASSQDSSGGRGTGELFF
CDR3 DNA: TGTGCCAGCAGCCAAGATTCCTCGGGAGGGCGAGGAACCGGGGAGCTGTTTTTT

D gene: TRBD1
clone size: few
V gene: TRBV7-8
J gene: TRBJ2-7
CDR3 protein: CASRPPGDRAGDPYF
CDR3 DNA: TGTGCCAGCCGGCCACCCGGGGACAGGGCCGGAGATCCGTACTTC

D gene: TRBD2
clone size: once
V gene: TRBV20-1
J gene: TRBJ2-7
CDR3 protein: CSAREAHEQYF
CDR3 DNA: TGCAGTGCCCGGGAGGCCCACGAGCAGTACTTC

D gene: NA
clone size: NA
V gene: TRBV5-1
J gene: TRBJ2-2
CDR3 protein: CASSLGLVYLTGELFF
CDR3 DNA: TGCGCCAGCAGCTTGGGACTAGTTTACCTCACCGGGGAGCTGTTTTTT

D gene: NA
clone size: NA
V gene: TRBV28
J gene: TRBJ1-4
CDR3 protein: CASSSPLRSTNEKLFF
CDR3 DNA: TGTGCCAGCAGCTCGCCCCTCAGATCAACTAATGAAAAACTGTTTTTT

D gene: NA
clone size: few
V gene: TRBV5-5
J gene: TRBJ2-7
CDR3 protein: CASSLRDIYEQYF
CDR3 DNA: TGTGCCAGCAGCTTAAGGGACATATACGAGCAGTACTTC

D gene: TRBD2
clone size: NA
V gene: TRBV7-8
J gene: TRBJ2-1
CDR3 protein: CASSTSGNNEQFF
CDR3 DNA: TGTGCCAGCAGCACTAGCGGGAACAATGAGCAGTTCTTC

D gene: TRBD1
clone size: NA
V gene: TRBV5-4
J gene: TRBJ1-2
CDR3 protein: CASSLNRGPGEYTF
CDR3 DNA: TGTGCCAGCAGCTTAAACAGGGGGCCCGGCGAGTACACCTTC

D gene: TRBD1
clone size: NA
V gene: TRBV6-4
J gene: TRBJ2-7
CDR3 protein: CASRSRQGPYDEQYF
CDR3 DNA: TGTGCCAGCAGAAGCCGACAGGGACCGTACGACGAGCAGTACTTC

D gene: NA
clone size: NA
V gene: TRBV14
J gene: TRBJ2-6
CDR3 protein: CASSRFSSGANVLTF
CDR3 DNA: TGTGCCAGCAGCCGCTTCAGCTCTGGGGCCAACGTCCTGACTTTC

D gene: NA
clone size: once
V gene: TRBV7-9
J gene: TRBJ1-5
CDR3 protein: CASSLGGLNQPQHF
CDR3 DNA: TGTGCCAGCAGCTTAGGAGGACTAAATCAGCCCCAGCATTTT

D gene: NA
clone size: few
V gene: TRBV6-6
J gene: TRBJ1-5
CDR3 protein: CASSYVRNSNQPQHF
CDR3 DNA: TGTGCCAGCAGTTACGTCAGGAATTCCAATCAGCCCCAGCATTTT

D gene: NA
clone size: NA
V gene: TRBV7-2
J gene: TRBJ1-1
CDR3 protein: CASSFGRNTEAFF
CDR3 DNA: TGTGCCAGCAGCTTCGGTAGGAACACTGAAGCTTTCTTT

D gene: NA
clone size: NA
V gene: TRBV5-4
J gene: TRBJ2-7
CDR3 protein: CASSFQAGTPYEQYF
CDR3 DNA: TGTGCCAGCAGCTTTCAGGCGGGAACCCCTTACGAGCAGTACTTC

D gene: TRBD1
clone size: few
V gene: TRBV28
J gene: TRBJ1-2
CDR3 protein: CASSLIDRAFGYTF
CDR3 DNA: TGTGCCAGCAGCCTAATCGACAGGGCATTTGGCTACACCTTC

D gene: NA
clone size: few
V gene: TRBV27
J gene: TRBJ2-1
CDR3 protein: CASTRRIGSYNEQFF
CDR3 DNA: TGTGCCAGCACCCGGAGAATCGGCTCCTACAATGAGCAGTTCTTC

D gene: NA
clone size: NA
V gene: TRBV19
J gene: TRBJ1-5
CDR3 protein: CASSRQAGQPQHF
CDR3 DNA: TGTGCCAGCAGTAGACAGGCGGGTCAGCCCCAGCATTTT

D gene: TRBD2
clone size: NA
V gene: TRBV28
J gene: TRBJ2-7
CDR3 protein: CASTTTGGAREQYF
CDR3 DNA: TGTGCCAGCACCACTACGGGGGGGGCGAGGGAGCAGTACTTC

D gene: NA
clone size: NA
V gene: TRBV11-3
J gene: TRBJ1-2
CDR3 protein: CASSLEGARYGYTF
CDR3 DNA: TGTGCCAGCAGCTTAGAGGGGGCGAGATATGGCTACACCTTC

D gene: NA
clone size: NA
V gene: TRBV9
J gene: TRBJ1-6
CDR3 protein: CASSPRVAGNSPLHF
CDR3 DNA: TGTGCCAGCAGCCCCCGGGTGGCCGGAAATTCACCCCTCCACTTT

D gene: TRBD2
clone size: NA
V gene: TRBV7-9
J gene: TRBJ2-4
CDR3 protein: CASTREGGKNIQYF
CDR3 DNA: TGTGCCAGCACCCGGGAGGGTGGCAAAAACATTCAGTACTTC

D gene: NA
clone size: NA
V gene: TRBV2
J gene: TRBJ1-1
CDR3 protein: CASSALTARDEAFF
CDR3 DNA: TGTGCCAGCAGTGCGTTGACAGCGCGAGACGAAGCTTTCTTT